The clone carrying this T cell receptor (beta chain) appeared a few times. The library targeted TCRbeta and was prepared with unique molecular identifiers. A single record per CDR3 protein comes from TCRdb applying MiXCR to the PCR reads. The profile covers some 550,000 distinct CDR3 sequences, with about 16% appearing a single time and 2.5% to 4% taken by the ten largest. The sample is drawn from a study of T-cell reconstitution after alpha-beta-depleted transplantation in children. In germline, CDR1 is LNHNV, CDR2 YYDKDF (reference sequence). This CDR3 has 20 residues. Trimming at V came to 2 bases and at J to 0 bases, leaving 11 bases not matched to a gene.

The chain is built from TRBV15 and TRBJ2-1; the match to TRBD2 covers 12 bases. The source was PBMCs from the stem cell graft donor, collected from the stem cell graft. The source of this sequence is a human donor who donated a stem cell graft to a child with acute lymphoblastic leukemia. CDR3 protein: CATSRSGTSGFRSSYNEQFF. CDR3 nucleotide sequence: TGTGCCACCAGCAGATCCGGGACTAGCGGGTTCAGAAGCTCCTACAATGAGCAGTTCTTC.